This entry describes one T cell receptor (beta chain). V lost 1 base and J lost 1, with 16 bases in between. The V gene's germline CDR1 is PRHDT and CDR2 FYEKMQ (reference sequence). The CDR3 covers 17 residues. TCRdb's copy holds only in-frame clones and misses some; the assay was immunoSEQ multiplex PCR. Of millions of clones listed, around 90% were seen once; the top ten hold over 0.12%. This record comes from a study of shared clonotypes between healthy human individuals. Study as a whole: Serving as donors were a couple of women and three men, whose ages spanned 18 to 49. The study used three CD4 naive, three CD4 memory, two CD8 naive and one CD8 memory plate per donor.

What was sequenced was naive CD4+ T cells sorted from blood. The subset: CD45RA+ positively selected. The chain links TRBV13 to TRBJ1-1; D gene unclear. The clonotype was recovered from a man aged 18-30 years in good health. CDR3: CASSLETLSDPNTEAFF. The CDR3 DNA reads TGTGCCAGCAGCTTAGAGACGCTTTCGGATCCGAACACTGAAGCTTTCTTT.